This T cell receptor beta chain was recorded in a study of cytomegalovirus exposure and HLA in healthy donors. V lost 5 bases to trimming and J lost 3 bases, with 14 bases between them. This CDR3 is 14 amino acids long. Per germline, CDR1 SNHLY and CDR2 FYNNEI. Only in-frame clones appear in the TCRdb table, and some are missing; sequencing was by immunoSEQ multiplex PCR. The data show around 300,000 clones, around 86% seen once. This TCR was sampled from a woman between 18 and 29 years old in good health and CMV-seronegative. This chain uses TRBV2 with TRBJ2-7; D is uncertain. Input material: PBMCs. CDR3: CASSTLMGSYEQYF. The CDR3 region has the DNA TGTGCCAGCAGTACCCTAATGGGCAGCTACGAGCAGTACTTC. Filled out from reference TRBV2 and TRBJ2-7, the complete variable domain reads EPEVTQTPSHQVTQMGQEVILRCVPISNHLYFYWYRQILGQKVEFLVSFYNNEISEKSEIFDDQFSVERPDGSNFTLKIRSTKLEDSAMYFCASSTLMGSYEQYFGPGTRLTVT.